This paragraph covers one T cell receptor beta chain sequence. Its antigen is undetermined. This sample was taken from a study of cytomegalovirus exposure and HLA in healthy donors. Background on the study: Prior work identified more than 90 million unique TCR beta sequences in approximately 200 million T cells. The study's findings and limits: In a later analysis, most CMV-associated TCR beta chains appeared HLA-restricted. Later on, a genetic analysis was performed. It linked a missense variant in DCLRE1C with V- and J-gene trimming of TCR beta. A cluster of highly shared sequence variants was likely a sequencing artifact.

The PCR had 60 Vbeta and 13 Jbeta primers. Sequencing was performed with immunoSEQ multiplex PCR; in TCRdb, only in-frame clones are kept and a portion is missing. The sample yields 80,000 or so clones, around a tenth seen once. V was pared by 10 bases and J by 6 bases, with 7 bases of the junction left unmatched. The germline V gene has CDR1 LNHDA and CDR2 SQIVND (reference sequence). This CDR3 spans 13 amino acids. The chain carries TRBV19 and TRBJ2-2; 8 positions match TRBD1. Sequencing was done on a sample of PBMCs. The sequence was collected from a man aged 55 to 70 in good health and CMV-seropositive. The CDR3 DNA follows: TGTGCCACTGTGGACAGGGTACCCGGGGAGCTGTTTTTT. This sequence encodes CATVDRVPGELFF.